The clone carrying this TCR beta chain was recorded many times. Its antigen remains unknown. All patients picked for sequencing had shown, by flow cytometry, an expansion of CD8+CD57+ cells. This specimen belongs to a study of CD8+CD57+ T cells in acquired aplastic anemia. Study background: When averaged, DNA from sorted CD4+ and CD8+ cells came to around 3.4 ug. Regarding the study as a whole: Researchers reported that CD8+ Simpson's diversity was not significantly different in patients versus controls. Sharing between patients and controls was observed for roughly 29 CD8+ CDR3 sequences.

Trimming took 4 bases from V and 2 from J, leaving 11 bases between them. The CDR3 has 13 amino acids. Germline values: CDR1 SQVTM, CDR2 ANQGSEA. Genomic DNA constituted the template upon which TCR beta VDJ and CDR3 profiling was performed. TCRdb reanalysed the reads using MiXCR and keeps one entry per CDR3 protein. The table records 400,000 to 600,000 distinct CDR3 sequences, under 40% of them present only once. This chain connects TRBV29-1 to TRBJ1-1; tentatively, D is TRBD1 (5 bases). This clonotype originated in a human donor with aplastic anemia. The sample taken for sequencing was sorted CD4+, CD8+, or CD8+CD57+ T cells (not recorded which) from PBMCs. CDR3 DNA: TGCAGCGTTGCGGCAGGGCCCAACACTGAAGCTTTCTTT. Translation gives CSVAAGPNTEAFF. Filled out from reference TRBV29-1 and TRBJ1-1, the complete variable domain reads SAVISQKPSRDICQRGTSLTIQCQVDSQVTMMFWYRQQPGQSLTLIATANQGSEATYESGFVIDKFPISRPNLTFSTLTVSNMSPEDSSIYLCSVAAGPNTEAFFGQGTRLTVV.